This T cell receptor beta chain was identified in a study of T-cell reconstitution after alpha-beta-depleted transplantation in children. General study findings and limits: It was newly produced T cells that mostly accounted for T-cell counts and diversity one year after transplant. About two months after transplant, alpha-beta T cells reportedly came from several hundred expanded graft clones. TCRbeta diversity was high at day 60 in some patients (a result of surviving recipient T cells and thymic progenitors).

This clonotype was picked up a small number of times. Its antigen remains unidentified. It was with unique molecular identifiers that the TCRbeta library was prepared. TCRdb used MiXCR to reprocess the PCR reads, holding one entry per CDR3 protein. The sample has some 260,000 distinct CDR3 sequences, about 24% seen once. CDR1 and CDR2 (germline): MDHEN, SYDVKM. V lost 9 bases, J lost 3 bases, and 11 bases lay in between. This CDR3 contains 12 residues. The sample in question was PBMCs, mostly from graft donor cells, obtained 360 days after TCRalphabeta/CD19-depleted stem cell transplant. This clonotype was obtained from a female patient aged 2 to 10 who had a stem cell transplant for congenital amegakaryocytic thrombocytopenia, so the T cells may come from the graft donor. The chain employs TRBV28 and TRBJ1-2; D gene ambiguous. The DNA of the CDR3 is TGTGCCAGTCATCCCGGATACTATGGCTACACCTTC. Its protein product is CASHPGYYGYTF.